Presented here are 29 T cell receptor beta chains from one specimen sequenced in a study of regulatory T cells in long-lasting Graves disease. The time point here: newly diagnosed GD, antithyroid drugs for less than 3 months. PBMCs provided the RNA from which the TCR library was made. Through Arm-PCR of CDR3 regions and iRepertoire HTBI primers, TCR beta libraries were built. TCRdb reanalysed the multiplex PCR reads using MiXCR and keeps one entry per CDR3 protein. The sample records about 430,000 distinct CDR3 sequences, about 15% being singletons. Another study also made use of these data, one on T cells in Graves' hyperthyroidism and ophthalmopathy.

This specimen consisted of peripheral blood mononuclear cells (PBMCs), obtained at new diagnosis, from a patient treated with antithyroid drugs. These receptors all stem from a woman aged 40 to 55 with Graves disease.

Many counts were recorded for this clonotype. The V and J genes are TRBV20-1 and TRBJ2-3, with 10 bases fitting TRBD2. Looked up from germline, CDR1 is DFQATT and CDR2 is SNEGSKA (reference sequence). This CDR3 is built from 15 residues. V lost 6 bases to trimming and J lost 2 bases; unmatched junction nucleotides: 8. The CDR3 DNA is TGCAGTGCCAAAGATAGCGGGAGGATCACAGATACGCAGTATTTT. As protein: CSAKDSGRITDTQYF.

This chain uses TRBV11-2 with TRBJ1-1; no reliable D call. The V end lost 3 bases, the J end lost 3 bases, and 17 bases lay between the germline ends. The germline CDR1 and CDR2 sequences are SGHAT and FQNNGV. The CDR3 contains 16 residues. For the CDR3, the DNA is TGTGCCAGCAGCTTGACCCACCAGGCCGGGGACACTGAAGCTTTCTTT. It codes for CASSLTHQAGDTEAFF.

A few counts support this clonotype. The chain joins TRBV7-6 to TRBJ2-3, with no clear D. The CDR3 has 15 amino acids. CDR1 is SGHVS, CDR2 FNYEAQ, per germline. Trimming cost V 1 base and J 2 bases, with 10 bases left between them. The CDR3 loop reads CASSLVSAFTDTQYF. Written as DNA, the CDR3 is TGTGCCAGCAGCTTAGTATCTGCGTTCACAGATACGCAGTATTTT.

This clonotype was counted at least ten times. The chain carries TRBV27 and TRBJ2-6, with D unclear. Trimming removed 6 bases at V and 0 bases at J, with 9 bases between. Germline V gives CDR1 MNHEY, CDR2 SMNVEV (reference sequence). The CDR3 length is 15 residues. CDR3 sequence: CASSSRPSGANVLTF. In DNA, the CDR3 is TGTGCCAGCAGCTCACGGCCCTCTGGGGCCAACGTCCTGACTTTC.

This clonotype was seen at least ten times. CDR3 in DNA: TGTGCCAGTAGTAGGACTAGCGGGAGCGACAATGAGCAGTTCTTC. Translated: CASSRTSGSDNEQFF. V usage is TRBV19 and J usage is TRBJ2-1; 13 positions match TRBD2. Per the germline V gene, CDR1 is LNHDA and CDR2 is SQIVND (reference sequence). The CDR3 is made up of 15 amino acids. Trimming took 4 bases from V and 5 from J; bases not matched to a gene: 2.

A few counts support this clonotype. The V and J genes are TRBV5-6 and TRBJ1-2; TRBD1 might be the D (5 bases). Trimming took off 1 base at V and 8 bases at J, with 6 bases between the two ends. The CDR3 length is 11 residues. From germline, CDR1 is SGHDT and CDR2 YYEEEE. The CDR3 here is CASSLTGGYTF. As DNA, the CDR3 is TGTGCCAGCAGCTTGACAGGCGGCTACACCTTC.

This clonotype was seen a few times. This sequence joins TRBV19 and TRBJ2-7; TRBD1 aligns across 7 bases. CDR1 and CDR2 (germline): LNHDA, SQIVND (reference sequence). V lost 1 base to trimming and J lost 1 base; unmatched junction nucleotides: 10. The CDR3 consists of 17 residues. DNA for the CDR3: TGTGCCAGTAGTATAGGACCTCCGGGACAGACTTCCTACGAGCAGTACTTC. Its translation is CASSIGPPGQTSYEQYF. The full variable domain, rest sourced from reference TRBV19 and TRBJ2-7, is DGGITQSPKYLFRKEGQNVTLSCEQNLNHDAMYWYRQDPGQGLRLIYYSQIVNDFQKGDIAEGYSVSREKKESFPLTVTSAQKNPTAFYLCASSIGPPGQTSYEQYFGPGTRLTVT.

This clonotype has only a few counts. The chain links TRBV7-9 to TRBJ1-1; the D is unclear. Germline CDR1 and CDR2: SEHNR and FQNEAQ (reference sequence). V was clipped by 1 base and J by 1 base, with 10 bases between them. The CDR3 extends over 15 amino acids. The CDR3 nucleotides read TGTGCCAGCAGCTTAGTGAGGGCTGAGAACACTGAAGCTTTCTTT. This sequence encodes CASSLVRAENTEAFF.

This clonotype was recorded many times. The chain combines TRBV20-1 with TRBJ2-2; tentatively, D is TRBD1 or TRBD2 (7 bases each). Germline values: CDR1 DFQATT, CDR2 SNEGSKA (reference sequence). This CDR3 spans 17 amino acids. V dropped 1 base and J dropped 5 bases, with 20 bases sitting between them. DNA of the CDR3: TGCAGTGCTAGAGGAGTTCAGGGGGGAGGGAGGACCGGGGAGCTGTTTTTT. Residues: CSARGVQGGGRTGELFF.

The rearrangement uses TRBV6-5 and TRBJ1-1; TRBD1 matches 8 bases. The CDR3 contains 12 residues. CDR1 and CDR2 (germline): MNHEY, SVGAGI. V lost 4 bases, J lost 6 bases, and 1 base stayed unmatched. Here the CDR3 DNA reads TGTGCCAGCAGTTGGACAGGGCCTGAAGCTTTCTTT. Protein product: CASSWTGPEAFF.

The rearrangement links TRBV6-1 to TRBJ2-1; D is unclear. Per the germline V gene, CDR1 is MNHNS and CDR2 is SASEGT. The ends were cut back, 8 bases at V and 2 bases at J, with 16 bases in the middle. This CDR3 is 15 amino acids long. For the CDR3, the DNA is TGTGCCAGCCTCGGCGGACGTGGAGCCTACAATGAGCAGTTCTTC. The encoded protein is CASLGGRGAYNEQFF.

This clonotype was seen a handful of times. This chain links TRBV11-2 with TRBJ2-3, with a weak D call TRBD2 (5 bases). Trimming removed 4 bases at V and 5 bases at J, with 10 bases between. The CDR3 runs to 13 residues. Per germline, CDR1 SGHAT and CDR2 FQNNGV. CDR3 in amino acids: CASSSGLQDTQYF. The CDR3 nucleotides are TGTGCCAGCAGCTCCGGACTTCAAGATACGCAGTATTTT. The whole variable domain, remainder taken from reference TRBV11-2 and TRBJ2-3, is EAGVAQSPRYKIIEKRQSVAFWCNPISGHATLYWYQQILGQGPKLLIQFQNNGVVDDSQLPKDRFSAERLKGVDSTLKIQPAKLEDSAVYLCASSSGLQDTQYFGPGTRLTVL.

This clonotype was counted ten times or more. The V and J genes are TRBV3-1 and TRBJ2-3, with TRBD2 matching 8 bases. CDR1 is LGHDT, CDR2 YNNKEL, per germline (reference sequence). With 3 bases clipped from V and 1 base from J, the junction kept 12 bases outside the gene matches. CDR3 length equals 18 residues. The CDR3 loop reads CASSQSLAGGLRTDTQYF. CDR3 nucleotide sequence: TGTGCCAGCAGCCAGAGTCTAGCGGGTGGACTCCGCACAGATACGCAGTATTTT.

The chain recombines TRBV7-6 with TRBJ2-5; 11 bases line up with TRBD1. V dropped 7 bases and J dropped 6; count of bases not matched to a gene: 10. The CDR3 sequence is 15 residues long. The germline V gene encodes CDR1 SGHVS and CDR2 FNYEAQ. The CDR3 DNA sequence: TGTGCCAGCACCTCAAGGGACAGGGGGTTTCAGACCCAGTACTTC. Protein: CASTSRDRGFQTQYF.

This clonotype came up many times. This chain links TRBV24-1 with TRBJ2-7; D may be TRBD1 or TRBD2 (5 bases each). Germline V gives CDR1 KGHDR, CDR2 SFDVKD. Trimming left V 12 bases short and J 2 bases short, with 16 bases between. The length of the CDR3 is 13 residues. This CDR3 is CAPFHRDPYEQYF. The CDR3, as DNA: TGTGCCCCATTCCATCGGGACCCCTACGAGCAGTACTTC.

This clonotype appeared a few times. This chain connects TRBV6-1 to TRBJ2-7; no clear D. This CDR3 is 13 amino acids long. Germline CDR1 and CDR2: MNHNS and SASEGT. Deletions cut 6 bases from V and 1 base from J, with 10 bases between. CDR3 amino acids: CASRWAKSYEQYF. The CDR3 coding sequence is TGTGCCAGCAGGTGGGCCAAATCCTACGAGCAGTACTTC.

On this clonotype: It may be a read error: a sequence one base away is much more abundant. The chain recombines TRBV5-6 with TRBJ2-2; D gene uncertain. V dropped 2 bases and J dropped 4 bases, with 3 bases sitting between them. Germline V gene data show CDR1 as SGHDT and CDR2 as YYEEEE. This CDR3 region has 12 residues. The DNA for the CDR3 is TGTGCCAGCAGCTTCACCACCGGGGAGCTGTTTTTT. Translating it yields CASSFTTGELFF.

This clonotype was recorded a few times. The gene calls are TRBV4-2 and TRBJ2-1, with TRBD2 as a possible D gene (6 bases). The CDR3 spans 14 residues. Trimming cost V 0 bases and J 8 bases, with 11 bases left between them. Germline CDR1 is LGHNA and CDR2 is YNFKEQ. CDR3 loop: CASSQDMWEDEQFF. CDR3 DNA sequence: TGTGCCAGCAGCCAAGATATGTGGGAGGATGAGCAGTTCTTC.

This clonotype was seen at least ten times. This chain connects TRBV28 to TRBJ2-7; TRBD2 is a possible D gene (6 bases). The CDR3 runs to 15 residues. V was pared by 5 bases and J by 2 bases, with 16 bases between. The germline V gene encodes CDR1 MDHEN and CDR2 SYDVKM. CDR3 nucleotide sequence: TGTGCCAGCAGTGGGTGGGGGGAGGAGGCCTACGAGCAGTACTTC. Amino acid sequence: CASSGWGEEAYEQYF. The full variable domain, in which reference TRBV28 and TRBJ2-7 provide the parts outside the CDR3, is DVKVTQSSRYLVKRTGEKVFLECVQDMDHENMFWYRQDPGLGLRLIYFSYDVKMKEKGDIPEGYSVSREKKERFSLILESASTNQTSMYLCASSGWGEEAYEQYFGPGTRLTVT.

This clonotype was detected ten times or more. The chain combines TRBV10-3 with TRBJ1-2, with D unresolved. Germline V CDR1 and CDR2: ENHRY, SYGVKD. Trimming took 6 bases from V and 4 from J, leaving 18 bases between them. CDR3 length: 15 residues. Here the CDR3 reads CAISVDGGLGYGYTF. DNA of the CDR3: TGTGCCATCAGCGTGGACGGAGGGCTAGGCTATGGCTACACCTTC.

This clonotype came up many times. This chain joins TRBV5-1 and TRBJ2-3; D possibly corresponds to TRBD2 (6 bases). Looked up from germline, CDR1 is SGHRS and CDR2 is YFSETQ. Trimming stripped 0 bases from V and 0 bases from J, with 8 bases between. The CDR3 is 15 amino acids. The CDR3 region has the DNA TGCGCCAGCAGCTTGGAGAGCGGGAGCACAGATACGCAGTATTTT. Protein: CASSLESGSTDTQYF.

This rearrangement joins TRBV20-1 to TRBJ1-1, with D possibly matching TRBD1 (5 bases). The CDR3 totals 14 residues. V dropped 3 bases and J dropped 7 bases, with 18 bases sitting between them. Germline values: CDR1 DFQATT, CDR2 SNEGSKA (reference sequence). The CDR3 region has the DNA TGCAGTGCTAGTCCGACCACCAGGGAGGTTGAAGCTTTCTTT. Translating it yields CSASPTTREVEAFF.

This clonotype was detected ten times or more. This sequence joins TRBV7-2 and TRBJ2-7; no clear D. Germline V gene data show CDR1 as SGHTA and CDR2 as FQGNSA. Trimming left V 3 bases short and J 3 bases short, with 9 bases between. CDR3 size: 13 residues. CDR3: CASSFGPDYEQYF. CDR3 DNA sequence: TGTGCCAGCAGCTTTGGTCCTGACTACGAGCAGTACTTC.

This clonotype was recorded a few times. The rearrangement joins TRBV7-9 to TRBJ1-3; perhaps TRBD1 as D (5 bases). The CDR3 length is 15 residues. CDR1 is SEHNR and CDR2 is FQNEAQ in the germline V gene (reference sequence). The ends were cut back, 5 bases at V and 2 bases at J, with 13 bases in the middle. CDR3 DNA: TGTGCCAGCAGCCCAGATTGGGGGGCTGGAAACACCATATATTTT. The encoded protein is CASSPDWGAGNTIYF.

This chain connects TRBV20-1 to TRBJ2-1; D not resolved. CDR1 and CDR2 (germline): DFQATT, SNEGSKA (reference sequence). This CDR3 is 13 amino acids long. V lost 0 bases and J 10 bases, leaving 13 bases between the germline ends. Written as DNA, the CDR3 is TGCAGTGCTAGAGATCCCCTAGGGCAAGAGCAGTTCTTC. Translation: CSARDPLGQEQFF.

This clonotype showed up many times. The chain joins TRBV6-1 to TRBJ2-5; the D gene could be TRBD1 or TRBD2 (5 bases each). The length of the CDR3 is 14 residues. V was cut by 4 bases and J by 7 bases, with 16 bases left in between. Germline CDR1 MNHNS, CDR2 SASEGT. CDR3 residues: CASSVPQGGGTQYF. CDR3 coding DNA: TGTGCCAGCAGTGTTCCCCAGGGCGGAGGGACCCAGTACTTC.

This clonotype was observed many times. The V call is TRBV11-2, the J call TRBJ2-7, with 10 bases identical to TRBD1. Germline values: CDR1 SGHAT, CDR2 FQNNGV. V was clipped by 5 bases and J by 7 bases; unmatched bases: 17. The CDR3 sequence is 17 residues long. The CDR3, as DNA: TGTGCCAGCAGCCTCTTAGGGACAGGGGCTCCGGCATTGGAGCAGTACTTC. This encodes CASSLLGTGAPALEQYF. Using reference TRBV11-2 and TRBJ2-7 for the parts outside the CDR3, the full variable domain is EAGVAQSPRYKIIEKRQSVAFWCNPISGHATLYWYQQILGQGPKLLIQFQNNGVVDDSQLPKDRFSAERLKGVDSTLKIQPAKLEDSAVYLCASSLLGTGAPALEQYFGPGTRLTVT.

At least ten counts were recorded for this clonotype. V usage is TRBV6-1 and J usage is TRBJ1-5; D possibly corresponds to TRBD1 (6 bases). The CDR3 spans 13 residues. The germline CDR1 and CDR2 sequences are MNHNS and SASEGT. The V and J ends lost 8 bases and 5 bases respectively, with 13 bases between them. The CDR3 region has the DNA TGTGCCAGCGACCAGGCAGGGGATCAGCCCCAGCATTTT. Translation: CASDQAGDQPQHF.

The CDR3 spells CAISDLRGTIGSGANVLTF. CDR3 DNA: TGTGCCATCAGTGACCTCCGCGGGACAATTGGCTCTGGGGCCAACGTCCTGACTTTC. The chain uses TRBV10-3 and TRBJ2-6; TRBD1 or TRBD2 may be the D gene (6 bases each). This CDR3 has 19 amino acids. V lost 3 bases, J lost 0 bases, and 18 bases lay in between. In germline, CDR1 is ENHRY, CDR2 SYGVKD.